A selection of T cell receptor beta chains follows, all from one sample in a study of blood T cells in healthy people across ages. TCRdb fed the 5' RACE reads into MiXCR, producing one record per CDR3 protein. This sample carries approximately 670,000 distinct CDR3 sequences, around two fifths of them seen once, and the ten largest clones take around 32%. Sequencing was performed on blood. The receptors shown here come from a man aged 80 or over in good health. CDR3s include the opening cysteine and the closing phenylalanine or tryptophan. The D gene is left open where the match is weak.

J gene,D gene,V gene,CDR3 protein
TRBJ2-5,.,TRBV7-8,CASSLPGSNEQYF
TRBJ2-2,.,TRBV12-5,CASGHTGELFF
TRBJ2-5,.,TRBV29-1,CSVERQLSRWTQYF
TRBJ2-5,TRBD2,TRBV6-6,CASNGGAETQYF
TRBJ2-7,TRBD2,TRBV27,CASSTGLAGGEQYF
.,.,TRBV18,CASSPRAETLSEQYF
TRBJ1-6,.,TRBV7-9,CASSLQASSPLHF
TRBJ2-7,TRBD2,TRBV20-1,CSARAQTSGSYEQYF
TRBJ2-3,.,TRBV6-2/TRBV6-3,CASRGTRRTDTQYF
TRBJ2-3,TRBD1,TRBV5-1,CASSKGRTGVGTDTQYF
TRBJ2-7,TRBD1,TRBV4-1,CASSQGQGWGSYEQYF
TRBJ2-1,TRBD1,TRBV7-3,CASSSRGRAYNEQFF
TRBJ2-3,TRBD1,TRBV7-6,CASSPPGGPSTDTQYF
TRBJ1-2,.,TRBV15,CATSAEKGVPGYTF
TRBJ1-1,.,TRBV20-1,CSARDSGGNTEAFF
TRBJ2-1,TRBD1,TRBV20-1,CSARGPDRLNYNEQFF
TRBJ2-5,TRBD2,TRBV4-1,CASSQDSPGLVGGETQYF
TRBJ2-3,.,TRBV20-1,CSAPQPTDTQYF
.,.,TRBV29-1,CSASVQGSRQTQYF
TRBJ1-2,TRBD1,TRBV6-1,CASSEAGTGGGYTF
TRBJ1-6,TRBD1,TRBV20-1,CSATTKRQGSSSYNSPLHF
TRBJ1-1,.,TRBV14,CASSQRQVYTEAFF
TRBJ1-5,.,TRBV27,CASSFRGNSNQPQHF
TRBJ2-3,.,TRBV5-1,CASSPLGWDTQYF
TRBJ2-5,TRBD2,TRBV7-2,CASSLAPPGTSGAETQYF
TRBJ1-1,.,TRBV5-1,CASSLYAMNTEAFF
TRBJ2-1,TRBD2,TRBV11-2,CASSFFFGTSGRNEQFF
TRBJ2-1,TRBD2,TRBV6-2/TRBV6-3,CASSWTSGIREQFF
TRBJ2-3,.,TRBV9,CASSPESGRSQYF
TRBJ2-5,.,TRBV21-1,CASSASSGTATQETQYF
TRBJ2-5,.,TRBV7-9,CASSLESLAQETQYF
.,TRBD1,TRBV20-1,CSARVGTAILRETQYF
TRBJ2-3,.,TRBV20-1,CSAGGTAYTQYF
.,TRBD1,TRBV14,CASSKDMTGWNEQYF
TRBJ1-5,TRBD1,TRBV12-3/TRBV12-4,CASSSQTGGNQPQHF
TRBJ2-2,.,TRBV15,CATSRDPRGSGELFF
TRBJ1-2,TRBD1,TRBV28,CASKTGSLGYTF